The clone carrying this T cell receptor beta chain was observed a single time. These data belong to a study of blood T cell repertoires in COVID-19. CDR3 length equals 15 residues. V was clipped by 4 bases and J by 1 base, with 14 bases between them. Germline V lookup: CDR1 SGHRS, CDR2 YFSETQ. Method: immunoSEQ multiplex PCR; TCRdb's copy keeps in-frame clones and lacks some. This repertoire shows roughly 80,000 clones, 87% found once; its top ten account for approximately 4.9%. The rearrangement joins TRBV5-1 to TRBJ1-2; D unclear. The TCR sequence derives from an elderly woman with active or convalescent COVID-19. Source material: peripheral blood. CDR3 sequence reads: CASSLGWSGNYGYTF. The CDR3, as DNA: TGCGCCAGCAGCCTGGGGTGGTCCGGTAACTATGGCTACACCTTC.